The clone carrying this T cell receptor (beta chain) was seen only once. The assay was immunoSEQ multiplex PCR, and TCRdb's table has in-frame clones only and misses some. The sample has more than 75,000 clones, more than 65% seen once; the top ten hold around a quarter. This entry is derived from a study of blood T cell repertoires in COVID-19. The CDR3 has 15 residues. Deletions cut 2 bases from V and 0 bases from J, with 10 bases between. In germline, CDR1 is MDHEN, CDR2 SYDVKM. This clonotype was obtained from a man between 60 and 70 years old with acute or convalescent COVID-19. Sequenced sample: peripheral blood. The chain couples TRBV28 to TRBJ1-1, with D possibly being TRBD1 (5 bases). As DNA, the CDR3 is TGTGCCAGCAGTTTAGGTGACAGATTGAACACTGAAGCTTTCTTT. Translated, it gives CASSLGDRLNTEAFF.